This record concerns one T cell receptor beta chain sequence. Its target is not known. In germline, CDR1 is LNHDA, CDR2 SQIVND (reference sequence). The length of the CDR3 is 14 residues. Trimming stripped 6 bases from V and 2 bases from J, with 13 bases between. This sample is drawn from a study of T cell responses to AZD1222 COVID-19 vaccine. Produced via immunoSEQ multiplex PCR; TCRdb's table is partial and in-frame only. The data show 150,000 to 200,000 clones, roughly 88% seen once. General study findings and limits: Clonal diversity was possibly underestimated; the donors were predominantly white British and more often female.

This sample comprised peripheral blood, obtained 28 days after the second AZD1222 dose. The J gene is TRBJ2-5, the V gene TRBV19; D is possibly TRBD1 or TRBD2 (6 bases each). The receptor was derived from an adult who received the AZD1222 COVID-19 vaccine. The CDR3 DNA is TGTGCCAGTAGGGGGGGCGGCCGACAAGAGACCCAGTACTTC. Encoded protein: CASRGGGRQETQYF.